The 18 T cell receptor beta chains reported below all come from one sample, sequenced in a study of neurological immune-mediated disorders. Time point given: longitudinal time-point 1 (baseline). One entry per CDR3 protein, called by TCRdb with MiXCR from the 5' RACE reads. The sample lists tens of thousands of distinct CDR3 sequences; about 9.4% were seen once. The material sequenced was PBMCs. These receptors were collected from a man between 25 and 39 years old in good health.

This clonotype was recorded at least ten times. V is TRBV15 and J is TRBJ2-7; possible D gene TRBD2, 5 bases. Germline CDR1 LNHNV, CDR2 YYDKDF (reference sequence). The germline V and J ends were trimmed by 3 bases and 4 bases, with 7 bases remaining between them. The CDR3 runs to 12 residues. Written as DNA, the CDR3 is TGTGCCACCAGCAGGGACTCATACGAGCAGTACTTC. Encoded protein: CATSRDSYEQYF.

This chain connects TRBV10-3 to TRBJ1-2; D remains unclear. The CDR3 spans 13 residues. Deletions cut 4 bases from V and 4 bases from J, with 10 bases between. Germline loops: CDR1 ENHRY, CDR2 SYGVKD. As DNA, the CDR3 is TGTGCCATCAGTGGCGGGAGGGTCTATGGCTACACCTTC. This encodes CAISGGRVYGYTF.

This clonotype was recorded many times. The CDR3 spells CAAGTSGRIGGELFF. The DNA for the CDR3 is TGTGCCGCCGGGACTAGCGGGAGGATTGGCGGGGAGCTGTTTTTT. This chain joins TRBV2 and TRBJ2-2, with 15 bases matching TRBD2. Germline CDR1 reads SNHLY; CDR2 reads FYNNEI. Losses at the gene ends were 11 bases for V and 7 bases for J; bases not matched to a gene: 8. This CDR3 is 15 amino acids long.

In its sample, this clonotype was seen a few times. This rearrangement joins TRBV6-6 to TRBJ2-7; 9 bases align to TRBD1. Germline assignment: CDR1 MNHNY and CDR2 SVGAGI (reference sequence). The CDR3 loop spans 15 amino acids. After removal of 1 base from V and 5 bases from J, the junction contained 6 bases not matched to a gene. The DNA for the CDR3 is TGTGCCAGCAGTTACTACGGACAGGGGAGAAACGAGCAGTACTTC. Its protein is CASSYYGQGRNEQYF.

In this sample, this clonotype is medium-sized. This rearrangement joins TRBV29-1 to TRBJ1-1; D gene ambiguous. This CDR3 has 12 residues. V was cut by 8 bases and J by 1 base, with 11 bases left in between. Germline V gives CDR1 SQVTM, CDR2 ANQGSEA. The CDR3 spells CSLSGGNTEAFF. CDR3 nucleotide sequence: TGCAGCCTAAGTGGTGGGAACACTGAAGCTTTCTTT. Based on the CDR3 plus reference TRBV29-1 and TRBJ1-1, the full variable domain is SAVISQKPSRDICQRGTSLTIQCQVDSQVTMMFWYRQQPGQSLTLIATANQGSEATYESGFVIDKFPISRPNLTFSTLTVSNMSPEDSSIYLCSLSGGNTEAFFGQGTRLTVV.

This clonotype showed up many times. The chain combines TRBV29-1 with TRBJ2-2, with D hard to call. Germline V lookup: CDR1 SQVTM, CDR2 ANQGSEA. V lost 3 bases and J 6 bases, leaving 14 bases between the germline ends. The CDR3 consists of 14 residues. CDR3 in DNA: TGCAGCGTTGATTTCGGCACCACCGCCGGGGAGCTGTTTTTT. It yields the protein CSVDFGTTAGELFF.

This clonotype was detected many times. The chain recombines TRBV5-1 with TRBJ2-1, with 11 nucleotides matching TRBD2. Germline loops: CDR1 SGHRS, CDR2 YFSETQ. CDR3 length: 15 residues. Unmatched junction bases numbered 10, after V lost 7 bases and J lost 7 bases. CDR3 bases: TGCGCCAGCGGATCACCGGGACTAGCGGCTAATGAGCAGTTCTTC. It codes for CASGSPGLAANEQFF.

This clonotype was seen at least ten times. CDR3 in amino acids: CATSTKVGYGYTF. CDR3 sequence (DNA): TGTGCCACCAGCACCAAGGTCGGATATGGCTACACCTTC. This chain uses TRBV15 with TRBJ1-2, with D hard to call. Trimming shortened V by 4 bases and J by 5 bases, and 11 bases separated the two germline ends. The CDR3 loop spans 13 amino acids. Germline CDR1 reads LNHNV; CDR2 reads YYDKDF (reference sequence).

The chain employs TRBV20-1 and TRBJ1-5; 7 positions agree with TRBD1. CDR1 and CDR2 from the germline V gene are DFQATT and SNEGSKA (reference sequence). This CDR3 region has 15 residues. The ends lost 7 bases at V and 6 bases at J; junction bases unmatched: 15. Here the CDR3 reads CSVPSRQGGSQPQHF. The CDR3 region has the DNA TGCAGTGTCCCAAGTAGACAGGGAGGAAGTCAGCCCCAGCATTTT.

Many counts were recorded for this clonotype. The chain uses TRBV29-1 and TRBJ2-1, with D possibly TRBD2 on 5 matching bases. Germline V gives CDR1 SQVTM, CDR2 ANQGSEA. V was clipped by 3 bases and J by 9 bases, with 9 bases between them. The CDR3 spans 11 residues. The CDR3 region has the DNA TGCAGCGTTGATTCTAGCTCTGAGCAGTTCTTC. Its protein product is CSVDSSSEQFF.

This clonotype was detected only a few times. V usage is TRBV20-1 and J usage is TRBJ2-2; D is possibly TRBD2 (6 bases). Germline V gene lookup returns CDR1 DFQATT and CDR2 SNEGSKA (reference sequence). CDR3 length: 14 amino acids. V was shortened by 6 bases and J by 0 bases, with 11 bases between the two germline ends. CDR3 loop: CSARVAANTGELFF. Written as DNA, the CDR3 is TGCAGTGCCAGGGTAGCGGCGAACACCGGGGAGCTGTTTTTT.

This clonotype turned up a few times. Possible read error: a much larger clone is one base away. The J gene is TRBJ2-7, the V gene TRBV4-1, with 8 bases identical to TRBD2. The CDR3 extends over 15 amino acids. Germline CDR1 is MGHRA and CDR2 is YSYEKL. CDR3 region: CANSLLAESSYEQYF. The DNA for the CDR3 is TGCGCCAACAGCCTACTAGCGGAGAGCTCCTACGAGCAGTACTTC.

This clonotype has ten or more counts. J is TRBJ1-1 and V is TRBV3-1; D perhaps matches TRBD1 (5 bases). Germline assignment: CDR1 LGHDT and CDR2 YNNKEL (reference sequence). The CDR3 length is 14 residues. V was pared by 0 bases and J by 2 bases, with 7 bases between. The CDR3 here is CASSQDQGNTEAFF. The CDR3 DNA follows: TGTGCCAGCAGCCAAGATCAGGGTAACACTGAAGCTTTCTTT.

Many counts were recorded for this clonotype. The rearrangement links TRBV6-1 to TRBJ2-5; TRBD2 matches 8 bases. V dropped 2 bases and J dropped 5; count of bases not matched to a gene: 4. Germline CDR1 and CDR2: MNHNS and SASEGT. The CDR3 consists of 14 residues. CDR3 DNA: TGTGCCAGCAGTGAAAACGGGAGGGGGGAGACCCAGTACTTC. Its protein product is CASSENGRGETQYF.

This clonotype was detected many times. The chain couples TRBV11-2 to TRBJ2-7; D is perhaps TRBD1 (5 bases). The V gene's germline CDR1 is SGHAT and CDR2 FQNNGV. V lost 1 base, J lost 5 bases, and 18 bases lay in between. This CDR3 has 16 amino acids. For the CDR3, the DNA is TGTGCCAGCAGCTTAGGGCCGGGCCAAAGGGGAAACGAGCAGTACTTC. Its protein is CASSLGPGQRGNEQYF. The full variable domain, in which reference TRBV11-2 and TRBJ2-7 provide the parts outside the CDR3, is EAGVAQSPRYKIIEKRQSVAFWCNPISGHATLYWYQQILGQGPKLLIQFQNNGVVDDSQLPKDRFSAERLKGVDSTLKIQPAKLEDSAVYLCASSLGPGQRGNEQYFGPGTRLTVT.

This clonotype was counted ten times or more. This rearrangement joins TRBV28 to TRBJ2-1, with D possibly TRBD2 on 6 matching bases. V lost 3 bases and J 6 bases, leaving 9 bases between the germline ends. Germline CDR1 reads MDHEN; CDR2 reads SYDVKM. This CDR3 is built from 13 residues. The DNA of the CDR3 is TGTGCCAGCAGTTTTGGACTAAGCAATGAGCAGTTCTTC. The encoded protein is CASSFGLSNEQFF.

This clonotype has ten or more counts. The chain uses TRBV9 and TRBJ2-7; 9 nucleotides match TRBD1. V shed 4 bases, J shed 4 bases, and the junction held 6 bases outside the gene matches. CDR1 SGDLS and CDR2 YYNGEE come from the germline V gene. The CDR3 is 14 amino acids. This chain's CDR3 is CASSPWDRVYEQYF. CDR3 DNA sequence: TGTGCCAGCAGCCCCTGGGACAGGGTTTACGAGCAGTACTTC.

This clonotype has a count of ten or more. The chain has TRBV24-1 and TRBJ2-1; D is undetermined. There are 16 residues in the CDR3. Trimming left V 3 bases short and J 0 bases short, with 11 bases between. Germline assignment: CDR1 KGHDR and CDR2 SFDVKD. The CDR3 DNA reads as TGTGCCACCAGTGATCGGACGGCTAGCTCCTACAATGAGCAGTTCTTC. As protein: CATSDRTASSYNEQFF.